The clone carrying this TCR beta chain appeared a few times. Its antigen is unidentified. This entry comes from a study of blood T cells in healthy people across ages. The study, taken as a whole, reports: Underestimates were what the diversity estimates from one million T cells were considered to be. Both higher diversity and more naive CD4+ cells marked long-lived donors when set against aged donors.

PCR was performed a second time for about 7 to 12 cycles using a sample-barcoded 5' primer and a J-beta primer mix. Each CDR3 protein is one row after TCRdb ran MiXCR on the 5' RACE reads. The repertoire holds 1.5 million to 2 million distinct CDR3 sequences, with around 35% as singletons. Germline-derived CDR1 and CDR2 are SEHNR and FQNEAQ (reference sequence). The CDR3 sequence is 15 residues long. Trimming stripped 4 bases from V and 5 bases from J, with 16 bases between. This chain uses TRBV7-9 with TRBJ2-3, with D maybe TRBD1 (5 bases). The sequenced sample consisted of blood. This sequence originates from a woman aged 25 to 39 in good health. The chain's CDR3 is CASSSHRNFRDTQYF. DNA for the CDR3: TGTGCCAGCAGCTCACACAGGAATTTTAGAGATACGCAGTATTTT.